One T cell receptor beta chain is described in this entry. Its antigen is still unknown. No much larger clone is present one base from it, and per-base qualities are unavailable. This CDR3 is also generated by other DNA sequences in the sample. Healthy HIV-negative adults with no recently reported acute infections or vaccinations were included as donors. Every donor was a Caucasian adult living in Nashville, Tennessee, USA. CD4+ T cells were enriched by magnetic negative selection, after which naive cells were positively selected on CD45RA and the negative fraction was taken as the memory subset. Blood was collected by leukapheresis, and PBMCs were isolated by Ficoll-Histopaque density gradient centrifugation and then cryopreserved in liquid nitrogen vapor phase. Purity and quantity of every magnetically sorted T cell population were checked by analytical flow cytometry. Genomic DNA was isolated from every sorted fraction and measured by UV absorbance on a Nanodrop 2000c.

TCR CDR3 regions were amplified from genomic DNA by multiplex PCR using the deep immunoSEQ assay. For each cell subset, the extracted genomic DNA was distributed evenly across all wells of several immunoSEQ 96-well plates, and each plate served as one replicate. For sorted subsets, approximately 190 ng genomic DNA, equal to about 30,000 T cell genomes, was loaded into each replicate PCR. Purified libraries were measured with a Qubit 3.0 fluorometer, size-checked on a Bioanalyzer 2100, and measured again with the KAPA Library Quantification kit. A separate single-read 150-cycle Illumina NextSeq 550 flow cell was used to sequence each immunoSEQ 96-well plate. As for the authors' bioinformatics: Because the immunoSEQ output included only junctional sequences and no quality scores, the filtering could not be the same as the filtering used for full-length reads. Sequences were annotated with PyIR, a Python wrapper for IgBLAST v1.9, and V/J genes and CDR3 were assigned using IMGT germline references. Reads were filtered out if the reads had weak V/J assignments (E-value above 1e-6), no CDR3, stop codons, out-of-frame junctions, or ambiguous translated residues. V3J clonotypes were defined as sequences sharing the same inferred V gene, J gene, and CDR3 amino acid sequence. Percentage overlap between repertoires was calculated by dividing the number of shared unique clonotypes by the size of the smaller repertoire. Richness of each repertoire was evaluated using RTK rarefaction, the Chao1 estimator, and Recon v2.1 estimates of unobserved clonotypes. OLGA was used to compute generation probabilities for all TCRbeta clonotypes that the gDNA method yielded from a few donors. TCRdb obtained this table from immuneACCESS and retained in-frame rearrangements with V and J assigned. These tables miss some clones; where compared with another copy, unresolved V genes account for less than half of the shortfall, and the remainder is unexplained. From that table come the V and J calls and clone size; the DNA was used to work out D and trimming. This sample gives 2,500,000 or so clones in total; 80% to 95% of them show up just once. Jointly, the top ten make up roughly 0.34% of the sample.

This entry comes from a study of shared clonotypes between healthy human individuals (dated by TCRdb to about 2020). About the investigation overall: The cohort comprised a couple of women and three men aged 18 to 49 years. For each donor, three plates each were used for CD4 naive and CD4 memory, two plates were used for CD8 naive, and one plate was used for CD8 memory. Blood TCR repertoires of several healthy adults were deeply sequenced to estimate repertoire size and the extent of clonotype sharing between individuals. Different laboratories and diverse techniques were used to prepare libraries and sequence TCR repertoires, to increase sequencing depth and limit assay-specific biases. Per donor, leukapheresis produced somewhere between about 0.9 and 9.5 billion PBMCs.

Beyond this particular receptor, the publication reports: Rarefaction of sorted-subset datasets indicated incomplete sequencing despite the large sequencing depth. Compared with non-shared clonotypes, the clonotypes found in all four sorted-subset donors had higher generation probabilities. Sampling was limited to blood, and TCR repertoires in tissue likely differ from TCR repertoires in blood. Based on pairwise subsampling, the degree of clonotype sharing among donors was expected to be affected by sequencing depth. Naive subsets generally had larger estimated clonotype richness than memory subsets did. The genetic and exposure-history diversity represented was limited by the small number of donors. Across four donors, roughly 5.4% of naive CD4, approximately 4% of naive CD8, around 2.1% of memory CD4, and 0.3% to 0.45% of memory CD8 clonotypes were shared.

CDR1 and CDR2 (SGHRS, YFSETQ) derive from the germline V gene. The CDR3 starts with the cysteine, ends with the phenylalanine, and has 12 residues. CDR3 DNA only is kept here, 36 bases in frame from base 1. The junction carries 8 bases between V and J, which are trimmed by 4 bases and 5 bases respectively. Source material: naive CD4+ T cells from PBMCs. Reading the label with the study, this specimen's cell subset or site is: CD45RA+ positively selected. The receptor comes from a man aged 18 to 29 in good health. Some clones in this sample may be carry-over from other donors' samples. In this chain, TRBV5-1 is recombined with TRBJ2-3; a tentative D call is TRBD1 (5 bases match). The sequence in DNA is TGCGCCAGCAGCCCTCAGGGAGATACGCAGTATTTT. This sequence encodes CASSPQGDTQYF.